This TCR beta chain stems from a study of blood T cell repertoires in COVID-19. Sequenced by immunoSEQ multiplex PCR; TCRdb stores in-frame clones only, minus some. The repertoire has roughly 300,000 clones, approximately 90% of them found once; the top ten carry about 2.2%. The CDR3 consists of 16 residues. Germline CDR1 reads SGHDT; CDR2 reads YYEEEE. After removal of 4 bases from V and 2 bases from J, the junction contained 7 bases not matched to a gene. Seattle enrolled patients during active infection and tracked them longitudinally. This sequence was found in a woman in her twenties or thirties with COVID-19, enrolled during active disease. The sample consisted of peripheral blood. The chain uses TRBV5-6 and TRBJ2-3, with TRBD2 identical over 10 bases. The CDR3 loop reads CASSPGSGRATDTQYF. In DNA form, the CDR3 reads TGTGCCAGCAGCCCCGGAAGCGGGAGGGCCACAGATACGCAGTATTTT. Combining the CDR3 with reference TRBV5-6 and TRBJ2-3 gives the whole variable domain DAGVTQSPTHLIKTRGQQVTLRCSPKSGHDTVSWYQQALGQGPQFIFQYYEEEERQRGNFPDRFSGHQFPNYSSELNVNALLLGDSALYLCASSPGSGRATDTQYFGPGTRLTVL.